This TCR beta chain was sequenced for a study of a mutant IDH1 vaccine in newly diagnosed glioma (dated by TCRdb to the early 2020s). Notes on the research overall: Patients received eight vaccinations in weeks 1, 3, 5, 7, 11, 15, 19 and 23, corresponding to visits V03 through V10. The approximately 32 treated patients were approximately 60% male and roughly 38% female, with a mean age of around 40 years. Peripheral blood samples were drawn at six visits, namely V03 (baseline), V05, V07, V10, V12 and V13. For exploratory analyses, approximately 25 treated patients had longitudinal TCRB deep sequencing done wherever samples were available. Before enrollment, most patients had been given radiochemotherapy with temozolomide as standard therapy, while the rest had received either radiotherapy alone or temozolomide alone. Vaccination was initiated 4-6 weeks after radiotherapy alone, or concurrently with temozolomide cycles in the chemotherapy-containing groups. What the research found in general, with its limitations: Immune responses induced by the vaccine were seen in over 90% of patients across multiple MHC alleles. According to the authors, sample limitations meant that analyses of patient blood samples could not be reproduced. Selection of PBMC samples for TCRB deep sequencing was based on availability. Pseudoprogression appeared unrelated to alterations in the top peripheral T cell clonotypes detected by TCRB sequencing.

The time point label on this specimen signifies: week 11, during vaccination. Each vaccine dose, consisting of 300 ug of a 20-mer mutant IDH1 peptide in Montanide, was administered subcutaneously with topical imiquimod. All donors had newly diagnosed IDH1-mutant astrocytomas of WHO grade 3 or 4 that showed loss of nuclear ATRX. The samples were drawn from NOA16, a multicentre, single-arm, open-label phase I trial in Germany that tested a mutant IDH1 peptide vaccine in humans for the first time. Genomic DNA for TCRB sequencing was extracted from EDTA blood using the DNeasy Blood and Tissue Kit. The germline V gene supplies CDR1 SNHLY and CDR2 FYNNEI. Trimming costs V 7 bases and J 1 base, and their ends lie 15 bases apart. The CDR3 sequence holds 15 residues, the cysteine and phenylalanine included. The CDR3 DNA has 45 bases and is translated from base 1. The method was the immunoSEQ multiplex PCR assay. Rearranged TCR beta chain sequences were amplified with the hsTCRB Kit following the manufacturer's protocol. TCRB libraries were sequenced on an Illumina MiSeq. The authors' pipeline ran thus. The kit vendor's proprietary platform handled demultiplexing, trimming and gene mapping. TCRdb limited this immuneACCESS table to in-frame rearrangements with V and J called. A share of clones is missing; checked studies link under half to unresolved V genes, and the rest is unexplained. V and J calls plus clone size are reproduced from that table; the DNA served to infer D and trimming. The sample has tens of thousands of clones on record, 80% of them singletons. The ten largest clones represent 5% to 6.5% of the sample.

Notes on this clone: Its antigen has not been determined. The record has no base qualities; no much larger clone is one base away.

The TCR was taken from a man aged 50 to 60 with glioma. The sample consisted of PBMCs, taken from a glioma patient whose treatment included an IDH1 peptide vaccine. The chain links TRBV2 with TRBJ2-3; TRBD2 is perhaps the D gene, given 5 matching bases. At the DNA level, the sequence is TGTGCCAGCAAAGGACTTTTCGGTGGCACAGATACGCAGTATTTT. This gives the protein CASKGLFGGTDTQYF.